Below are 29 T cell receptor beta chains sequenced from a single sample in a study of blood T cell repertoires in COVID-19. Only in-frame clones appear in the TCRdb table, and some are missing; sequencing was by immunoSEQ multiplex PCR. The sample consists of 150,000 or so clones, about four fifths of them appearing once. The source material was PBMCs or T cells enriched from blood (not recorded which). These receptors were collected from a man aged 50 to 59 who had recovered from COVID-19.

This clone has more than one count but fewer than ten. The chain uses TRBV7-2 and TRBJ1-6; 8 positions agree with TRBD1. Germline V gene data show CDR1 as SGHTA and CDR2 as FQGNSA. The CDR3 extends over 14 amino acids. After removal of 4 bases from V and 7 bases from J, the junction contained 3 bases not matched to a gene. The CDR3 sequence: CASSSQGENSPLHF. CDR3 DNA: TGTGCCAGCAGCTCACAGGGGGAGAATTCACCCCTCCACTTT. Complete variable domain (other parts from reference TRBV7-2 and TRBJ1-6): GAGVSQSPSNKVTEKGKDVELRCDPISGHTALYWYRQSLGQGLEFLIYFQGNSAPDKSGLPSDRFSAERTGGSVSTLTIQRTQQEDSAVYLCASSSQGENSPLHFGNGTRLTVT.

V usage is TRBV5-1 and J usage is TRBJ1-5; 9 bases line up with TRBD1. This CDR3 is built from 15 residues. Trimming removed 5 bases from V and 3 bases from J; junction bases left unmatched: 6. The germline gives CDR1 SGHRS, CDR2 YFSETQ. The CDR3 nucleotides read TGCGCCAGCAGATACGGGACAGGGAACAATCAGCCCCAGCATTTT. This sequence encodes CASRYGTGNNQPQHF.

The chain joins TRBV6-2 or TRBV6-3 to TRBJ1-1; D gene ambiguous. The CDR3 is made up of 14 amino acids. V gave up 0 bases and J gave up 1 base, with 6 bases separating them. Germline lookup yields CDR1 MNHEY and CDR2 SVGEGT. The CDR3 sequence is CASSYSAENTEAFF. For the CDR3, the DNA is TGTGCCAGCAGTTACTCGGCAGAGAACACTGAAGCTTTCTTT.

The chain employs TRBV7-8 and TRBJ1-5; TRBD1 is a possible D gene (5 bases). V was clipped by 1 base and J by 1 base, with 5 bases between them. The germline V gene has CDR1 SGHVS and CDR2 FQNEAQ. This CDR3 spans 14 amino acids. CDR3: CASSLEGSNQPQHF. Here the CDR3 DNA reads TGTGCCAGCAGCTTAGAGGGGAGCAATCAGCCCCAGCATTTT.

V gene TRBV6-1 combines with J gene TRBJ2-5; tentative D call: TRBD1 (5 bases). The CDR3 consists of 13 residues. V lost 6 bases to trimming and J lost 5 bases, with 13 bases between them. Germline assignment: CDR1 MNHNS and CDR2 SASEGT. CDR3 protein: CASSYDRTETQYF. In DNA form, the CDR3 reads TGTGCCAGCAGCTACGACAGAACTGAGACCCAGTACTTC.

The V gene is TRBV28, the J gene TRBJ1-5; the match to TRBD1 covers 11 bases. Germline values: CDR1 MDHEN, CDR2 SYDVKM. The CDR3 is 19 amino acids. With V trimmed by 5 bases and J by 1 base, 13 bases remained unmatched. As DNA, the CDR3 is TGTGCCAGCAGTGGTTTCCGGGACAGGGGGTCGCGGAGCAATCAGCCCCAGCATTTT. This encodes CASSGFRDRGSRSNQPQHF.

The chain couples TRBV7-3 to TRBJ2-5; 7 bases align to TRBD1. CDR1 is SGHTA and CDR2 is FQGTGA in the germline V gene. With 4 bases clipped from V and 2 bases from J, the junction kept 7 bases outside the gene matches. This CDR3 region has 15 residues. CDR3 residues: CASSWRGTVQETQYF. CDR3 bases: TGTGCCAGCAGCTGGAGAGGGACAGTTCAAGAGACCCAGTACTTC.

The rearrangement links TRBV24-1 to TRBJ2-1; the D gene is possibly TRBD1 (7 bases). From germline, CDR1 is KGHDR and CDR2 SFDVKD. The V end was cut by 2 bases, the J end by 10 bases, with 11 bases between. The CDR3 totals 13 residues. Here the CDR3 DNA reads TGTGCCACCAGTGATTCACCAGGGGGGGAGCAGTTCTTC. It specifies CATSDSPGGEQFF.

The chain is built from TRBV7-3 and TRBJ1-2, with D possibly TRBD1 on 6 matching bases. The germline V gene has CDR1 SGHTA and CDR2 FQGTGA. This CDR3 contains 14 residues. The ends were cut back, 1 base at V and 3 bases at J, with 9 bases in the middle. CDR3 sequence reads: CASSLNPGDYGYTF. CDR3 coding DNA: TGTGCCAGCAGCTTAAACCCAGGGGACTATGGCTACACCTTC.

This rearrangement joins TRBV6-2 or TRBV6-3 to TRBJ1-2; 9 bases are a match to TRBD1. The V segment lost 5 bases and the J segment 6 bases; nucleotides outside the gene matches: 4. This CDR3 region has 13 residues. Germline CDR1 and CDR2: MNHEY and SVGEGT. CDR3 in DNA: TGTGCCAGCAGTCGGACAGGGGCTCATGGCTACACCTTC. Amino acid sequence: CASSRTGAHGYTF.

This chain connects TRBV9 to TRBJ1-5; the D is unclear. CDR1 is SGDLS and CDR2 is YYNGEE in the germline V gene. CDR3 length equals 14 residues. The V and J ends lost 0 bases and 1 base respectively, with 5 bases between them. CDR3 bases: TGTGCCAGCAGCGTAGGTATAAGCAATCAGCCCCAGCATTTT. This gives the protein CASSVGISNQPQHF.

This sequence joins TRBV29-1 and TRBJ2-7; 9 nucleotides match TRBD1. V lost 3 bases to trimming and J lost 6 bases; unmatched junction nucleotides: 6. CDR3 length equals 13 residues. Germline CDR1 SQVTM, CDR2 ANQGSEA. The CDR3 coding sequence is TGCAGCGTTGATGGGACAGGGTACGGCGAGCAGTACTTC. It specifies CSVDGTGYGEQYF.

This rearrangement joins TRBV5-1 to TRBJ1-1; TRBD1 might be the D (6 bases). Germline values: CDR1 SGHRS, CDR2 YFSETQ. Trimming took 4 bases from V and 4 from J, leaving 20 bases between them. The CDR3 length is 16 residues. The CDR3 nucleotides are TGCGCCAGCAGCGCGACAGGAGAGGGGGGGAGCACTGAAGCTTTCTTT. Translating gives CASSATGEGGSTEAFF.

The genes are TRBV9 and TRBJ2-5, with 10 bases fitting TRBD2. This CDR3 is built from 15 residues. CDR1 SGDLS and CDR2 YYNGEE come from the germline V gene. Trimming at V came to 3 bases and at J to 1 base, leaving 3 bases not matched to a gene. Here the CDR3 DNA reads TGTGCCAGCAGCGGTAGCGGGGGGTTCCAAGAGACCCAGTACTTC. Its protein is CASSGSGGFQETQYF.

The V call is TRBV12-5, the J call TRBJ2-7; D is possibly TRBD1 (5 bases). The CDR3 loop spans 14 amino acids. Germline CDR1 is LGHNT and CDR2 is FRNRAP. The V end lost 6 bases, the J end lost 0 bases, and 12 bases lay between the germline ends. CDR3 sequence reads: CASGPDTSSYEQYF. The CDR3 nucleotides are TGTGCTAGTGGCCCGGACACCTCCTCCTACGAGCAGTACTTC. Based on the CDR3 plus reference TRBV12-5 and TRBJ2-7, the full variable domain is DARVTQTPRHKVTEMGQEVTMRCQPILGHNTVFWYRQTMMQGLELLAYFRNRAPLDDSGMPKDRFSAEMPDATLATLKIQPSEPRDSAVYFCASGPDTSSYEQYFGPGTRLTVT.

This chain connects TRBV28 to TRBJ1-5, with D possibly matching TRBD1 (6 bases). The CDR3 loop spans 12 amino acids. Germline-derived CDR1 and CDR2 are MDHEN and SYDVKM. The V and J ends lost 6 bases and 6 bases respectively, with 9 bases between them. In DNA, the CDR3 is TGTGCCAGCAGATACAGGGTTCAGCCCCAGCATTTT. Residues: CASRYRVQPQHF. The full variable domain, rest sourced from reference TRBV28 and TRBJ1-5, is DVKVTQSSRYLVKRTGEKVFLECVQDMDHENMFWYRQDPGLGLRLIYFSYDVKMKEKGDIPEGYSVSREKKERFSLILESASTNQTSMYLCASRYRVQPQHFGDGTRLSIL.

The rearrangement links TRBV27 to TRBJ1-5; D is undetermined. Germline CDR1 reads MNHEY; CDR2 reads SMNVEV (reference sequence). V lost 5 bases and J 7 bases, leaving 9 bases between the germline ends. This CDR3 is 12 amino acids long. In DNA, the CDR3 is TGTGCCAGCAGTCCCTACGGGCAGCCCCAGCATTTT. It codes for CASSPYGQPQHF.

The chain combines TRBV15 with TRBJ2-2, with TRBD2 as a possible D gene (6 bases). Per the germline V gene, CDR1 is LNHNV and CDR2 is YYDKDF (reference sequence). CDR3 length equals 17 residues. Trimming removed 2 bases at V and 3 bases at J, with 16 bases between. CDR3 sequence: CATSRTKTLAYTGELFF. DNA for the CDR3: TGTGCCACCAGCAGAACCAAGACACTAGCTTACACCGGGGAGCTGTTTTTT.

The chain recombines TRBV7-3 with TRBJ1-1, with D uncertain. This CDR3 has 13 residues. The V and J ends lost 4 bases and 4 bases respectively, with 10 bases between them. Germline V lookup: CDR1 SGHTA, CDR2 FQGTGA. Written as DNA, the CDR3 is TGTGCCAGCAGCTCTCAGGCTGGCACTGAAGCTTTCTTT. Protein: CASSSQAGTEAFF.

This clone was recorded once. The chain joins TRBV19 to TRBJ1-5, with 7 bases aligning to TRBD1. Trimming took 8 bases from V and 7 from J; bases not matched to a gene: 8. CDR1 and CDR2 from the germline V gene are LNHDA and SQIVND (reference sequence). The length of the CDR3 is 13 residues. In nucleotides, the CDR3 is TGTGCCAGTTCGGACAGGCTTGGGCAGCCCCAGCATTTT. This codes for CASSDRLGQPQHF. Filled out from reference TRBV19 and TRBJ1-5, the complete variable domain reads DGGITQSPKYLFRKEGQNVTLSCEQNLNHDAMYWYRQDPGQGLRLIYYSQIVNDFQKGDIAEGYSVSREKKESFPLTVTSAQKNPTAFYLCASSDRLGQPQHFGDGTRLSIL.

V is TRBV19 and J is TRBJ1-2; 7 nucleotides match TRBD1. Germline values: CDR1 LNHDA, CDR2 SQIVND (reference sequence). Losses at the gene ends were 5 bases for V and 8 bases for J; bases not matched to a gene: 8. The CDR3 is 13 amino acids. In DNA, the CDR3 is TGTGCCAGTAGTTTCCGACAGGGCGGGGGCTACACCTTC. Its translation: CASSFRQGGGYTF.

The chain combines TRBV9 with TRBJ2-3, with D possibly being TRBD1 (6 bases). From germline, CDR1 is SGDLS and CDR2 YYNGEE. The CDR3 sequence is 12 residues long. Trimming pared 5 bases from V and 6 bases from J, leaving 10 bases between. The CDR3, as DNA: TGTGCCAGCAGGGGGGCTAGCGATACGCAGTATTTT. It encodes CASRGASDTQYF.

The gene calls are TRBV9 and TRBJ1-5; D is possibly TRBD1 (5 bases). V shed 3 bases and J shed 1 base, with 11 bases lying between them. The CDR3 has 15 residues. CDR1 is SGDLS and CDR2 is YYNGEE in the germline V gene. The CDR3 DNA follows: TGTGCCAGCAGCGAGGACACCGGCAGCAATCAGCCCCAGCATTTT. Protein product: CASSEDTGSNQPQHF.

The chain couples TRBV29-1 to TRBJ2-5; possible D gene TRBD2, 6 bases. Germline V gene data show CDR1 as SQVTM and CDR2 as ANQGSEA. This CDR3 is built from 13 residues. Trimming pared 6 bases from V and 1 base from J, leaving 12 bases between. CDR3 protein: CSVNMGGQETQYF. The CDR3 DNA follows: TGCAGCGTAAATATGGGGGGCCAAGAGACCCAGTACTTC. The complete variable domain, with remaining parts taken from reference TRBV29-1 and TRBJ2-5, reads SAVISQKPSRDICQRGTSLTIQCQVDSQVTMMFWYRQQPGQSLTLIATANQGSEATYESGFVIDKFPISRPNLTFSTLTVSNMSPEDSSIYLCSVNMGGQETQYFGPGTRLLVL.

The CDR3: CASSQDSLAGGGTQYF. The DNA of the CDR3 is TGTGCCAGCAGCCAAGATTCTCTAGCGGGGGGCGGGACCCAGTACTTC. V usage is TRBV3-1 (or the pseudogene TRBV3-2) and J usage is TRBJ2-5; 11 bases align to TRBD2. The V gene end was trimmed by 0 bases and the J gene end by 7 bases; junction bases not matched to a gene: 7. Germline V gives CDR1 LGHDT, CDR2 YNNKEL (reference sequence). The CDR3 spans 16 residues.

The CDR3 coding sequence is TGCGCCAGCAGCCAGGAGGGACAGGTTAAAGGGGAAAAACTGTTTTTT. It codes for CASSQEGQVKGEKLFF. V and J are TRBV4-3 and TRBJ1-4; 8 bases match TRBD1. V shed 3 bases, J shed 8 bases, and the junction held 11 bases outside the gene matches. CDR1 is LGHNA and CDR2 is YSLEER in the germline V gene. This CDR3 has 16 residues.

V and J are TRBV5-6 and TRBJ2-3; D ambiguous. The CDR3 extends over 16 amino acids. V shed 4 bases and J shed 8 bases, with 23 bases lying between them. Germline loops: CDR1 SGHDT, CDR2 YYEEEE. The CDR3 loop reads CASSPMHRQVPFTQYF. The CDR3 region has the DNA TGTGCCAGCAGCCCAATGCATCGACAAGTCCCCTTTACGCAGTATTTT.

The CDR3 DNA reads TGTGCCAGCAGCTACGGGGCCCGGGACAGGGGTGGCGGGGAGCTGTTTTTT. As protein: CASSYGARDRGGGELFF. This chain connects TRBV7-3 to TRBJ2-2, with TRBD1 matching 10 bases. With 4 bases clipped from V and 7 bases from J, the junction kept 12 bases outside the gene matches. CDR3 size: 17 residues. In germline, CDR1 is SGHTA, CDR2 FQGTGA.

The chain joins TRBV5-6 to TRBJ2-7, with D possibly being TRBD2 (5 bases). The V end was cut by 0 bases, the J end by 1 base, with 14 bases between. The CDR3 is made up of 16 amino acids. The V gene's germline CDR1 is SGHDT and CDR2 YYEEEE. CDR3 bases: TGTGCCAGCAGCTTGGCCGGAGTGAGGGCTTCCTACGAGCAGTACTTC. Protein product: CASSLAGVRASYEQYF.